This TCR beta chain stems from a study of blood T cell repertoires in COVID-19. At the level of the study: T cells, B-cell-depleted T cells, or PBMCs provided the cDNA or gDNA that served as material.

V lost 9 bases and J lost 0, with 10 bases in between. There are 13 residues in the CDR3. Germline V lookup: CDR1 KGHDR, CDR2 SFDVKD. In Seattle, patients joined the study during active infection and were tracked longitudinally. The data were produced by immunoSEQ multiplex PCR, yet TCRdb's version contains in-frame clones alone and is incomplete. The top ten clones hold under 2% of a sample with 400,000 to 450,000 clones, roughly 90% of them seen once. The source of this sequence is a woman in her thirties or forties with COVID-19, enrolled during active disease. Sequencing was carried out using peripheral blood. The rearrangement joins TRBV24-1 to TRBJ2-5, with TRBD2 as a possible D gene (6 bases). CDR3 amino acids: CATAEGHQETQYF. CDR3 bases: TGTGCCACCGCGGAGGGCCACCAAGAGACCCAGTACTTC.